The clone carrying this T cell receptor (beta chain) was observed a handful of times. The sample is drawn from a study of regulatory T cells in long-lasting Graves disease. Study-wide background: Antithyroid drugs had been taken under 3 months by newly diagnosed Graves' patients.

As to time point: newly diagnosed GD, antithyroid drugs for less than 3 months. PBMC RNA served as the TCR library source. As a group, patients came from one endocrinology department in Xi'an, China. Arm-PCR with iRepertoire HTBI primers amplified the CDR3 regions for these TCR beta libraries. TCRdb reprocessed the multiplex PCR reads via MiXCR and lists one record per CDR3 protein. The sample has under 300,000 distinct CDR3 sequences, 20% seen once. The CDR3 runs 15 residues. Germline lookup yields CDR1 SQVTM and CDR2 ANQGSEA. Trimming shortened V by 6 bases and J by 0 bases, and 15 bases separated the two germline ends.

The sample in question was peripheral blood mononuclear cells (PBMCs), obtained at new diagnosis, from a patient treated with antithyroid drugs. This TCR was sampled from a female donor with Graves disease. The chain couples TRBV29-1 to TRBJ1-3; weak D call: TRBD1 (5 bases). CDR3 protein: CSVGSDRASGNTIYF. DNA of the CDR3: TGCAGCGTCGGGTCTGACAGAGCCTCTGGAAACACCATATATTTT.